This TCR beta chain emerged from a study of T cells after yellow fever vaccination. CDR1 is LNHDA and CDR2 is SQIVND in the germline V gene (reference sequence). The CDR3 is made up of 15 amino acids. The V gene lost 3 bases and the J gene lost 4 bases, with 15 bases spanning the gap. They built TCR cDNA with 5'RACE template switching, a step that put in a universal primer site and UMIs. A single record per CDR3 protein comes from TCRdb applying MiXCR to the 5' RACE reads. The sample yields 620,000 or so distinct CDR3 sequences, roughly 12% seen once. Details on this clonotype: What it binds is unknown.

Study-wide results and limits: Post-booster reappearance was seen for most primary-vaccination clones (around 96% CD4, roughly 88% CD8). CD4 and CD8 compartments shared a small share of clonotypes, likely from convergent recombination.

Sample: PBMCs, taken on the day of the yellow fever booster vaccination. The rearrangement links TRBV19 to TRBJ1-2; tentatively, D is TRBD1 (6 bases). This sequence originates from a man in his thirties or forties who received the YFV17D yellow fever vaccine. The CDR3 is CASSILLGQPYGYTF. The CDR3 nucleotides are TGTGCCAGTAGTATTCTTCTCGGACAGCCCTATGGCTACACCTTC.